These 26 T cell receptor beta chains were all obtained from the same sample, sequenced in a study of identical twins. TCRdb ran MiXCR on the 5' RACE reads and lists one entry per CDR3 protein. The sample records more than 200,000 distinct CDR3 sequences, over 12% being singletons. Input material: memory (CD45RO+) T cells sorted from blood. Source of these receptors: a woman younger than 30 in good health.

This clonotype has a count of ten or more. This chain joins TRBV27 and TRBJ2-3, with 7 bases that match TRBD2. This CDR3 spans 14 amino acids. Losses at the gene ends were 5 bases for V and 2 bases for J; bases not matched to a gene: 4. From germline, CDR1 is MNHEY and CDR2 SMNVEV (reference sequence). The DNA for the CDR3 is TGTGCCAGCAGTGGGCGGGGGTTCACAGATACGCAGTATTTT. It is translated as CASSGRGFTDTQYF.

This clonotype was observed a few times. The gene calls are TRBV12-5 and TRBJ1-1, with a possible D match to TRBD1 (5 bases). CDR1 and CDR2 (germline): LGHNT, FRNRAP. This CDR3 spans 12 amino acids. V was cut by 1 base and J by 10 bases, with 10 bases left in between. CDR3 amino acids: CASGLDSRGAFF. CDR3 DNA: TGTGCTAGTGGTTTGGATTCGAGGGGAGCTTTCTTT.

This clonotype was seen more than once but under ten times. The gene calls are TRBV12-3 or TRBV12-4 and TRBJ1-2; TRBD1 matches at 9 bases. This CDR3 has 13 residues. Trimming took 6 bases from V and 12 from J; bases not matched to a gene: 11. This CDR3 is CASSKGTGRRHTF. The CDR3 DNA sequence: TGTGCCAGCAGCAAAGGGACAGGGCGCAGACACACCTTC.

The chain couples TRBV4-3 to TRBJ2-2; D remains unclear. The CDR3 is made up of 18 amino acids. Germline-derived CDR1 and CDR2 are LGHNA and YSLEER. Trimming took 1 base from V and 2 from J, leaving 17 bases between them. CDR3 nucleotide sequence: TGCGCCAGCAGCCAAGGCTCACGCCCCCAGCTAAACACCGGGGAGCTGTTTTTT. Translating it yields CASSQGSRPQLNTGELFF.

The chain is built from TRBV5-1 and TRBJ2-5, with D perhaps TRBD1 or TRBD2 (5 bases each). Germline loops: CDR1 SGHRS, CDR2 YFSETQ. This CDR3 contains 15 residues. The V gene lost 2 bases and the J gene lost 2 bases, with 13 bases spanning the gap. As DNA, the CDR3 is TGCGCCAGCAGCTTAGAGAGGGGTGGACAAGAGACCCAGTACTTC. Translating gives CASSLERGGQETQYF.

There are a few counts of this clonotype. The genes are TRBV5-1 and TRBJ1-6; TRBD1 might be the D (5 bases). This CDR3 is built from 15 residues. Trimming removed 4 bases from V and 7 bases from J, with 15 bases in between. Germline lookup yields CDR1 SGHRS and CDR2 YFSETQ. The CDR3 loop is CASSLGVGSNSPLHF. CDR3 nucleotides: TGCGCCAGCAGCCTGGGGGTTGGCAGCAATTCACCCCTCCACTTT.

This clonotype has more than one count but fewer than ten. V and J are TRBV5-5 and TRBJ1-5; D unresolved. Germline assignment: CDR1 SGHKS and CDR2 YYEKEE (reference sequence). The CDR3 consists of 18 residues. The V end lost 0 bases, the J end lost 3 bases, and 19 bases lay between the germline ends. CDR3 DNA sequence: TGTGCCAGCAGCTTGGGCCTATGGGAGGCGGAGGACAATCAGCCCCAGCATTTT. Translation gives CASSLGLWEAEDNQPQHF.

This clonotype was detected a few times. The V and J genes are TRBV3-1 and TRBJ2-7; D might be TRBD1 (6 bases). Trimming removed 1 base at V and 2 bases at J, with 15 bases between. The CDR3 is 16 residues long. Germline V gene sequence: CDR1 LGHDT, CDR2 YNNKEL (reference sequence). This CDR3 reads CASSQARASGAYEQYF. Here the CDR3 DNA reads TGTGCCAGCAGCCAAGCCCGTGCGTCAGGGGCCTACGAGCAGTACTTC.

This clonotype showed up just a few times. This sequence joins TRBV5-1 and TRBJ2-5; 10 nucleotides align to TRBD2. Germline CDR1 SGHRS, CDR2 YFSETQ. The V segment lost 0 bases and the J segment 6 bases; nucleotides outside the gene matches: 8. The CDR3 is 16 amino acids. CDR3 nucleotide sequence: TGCGCCAGCAGCTTGGCCTCGTTAGCGGGGGGCCAGACCCAGTACTTC. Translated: CASSLASLAGGQTQYF.

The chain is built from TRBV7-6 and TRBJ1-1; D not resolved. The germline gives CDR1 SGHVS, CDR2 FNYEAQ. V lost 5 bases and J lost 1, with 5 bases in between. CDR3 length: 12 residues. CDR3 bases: TGTGCCAGCAGCGCCAAGAACACTGAAGCTTTCTTT. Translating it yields CASSAKNTEAFF.

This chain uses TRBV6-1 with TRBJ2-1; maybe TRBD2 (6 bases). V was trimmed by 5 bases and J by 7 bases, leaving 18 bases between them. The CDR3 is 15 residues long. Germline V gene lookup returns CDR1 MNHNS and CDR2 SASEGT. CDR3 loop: CASSPWGVLVNEQFF. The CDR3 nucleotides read TGTGCCAGCAGTCCCTGGGGGGTTTTGGTAAATGAGCAGTTCTTC.

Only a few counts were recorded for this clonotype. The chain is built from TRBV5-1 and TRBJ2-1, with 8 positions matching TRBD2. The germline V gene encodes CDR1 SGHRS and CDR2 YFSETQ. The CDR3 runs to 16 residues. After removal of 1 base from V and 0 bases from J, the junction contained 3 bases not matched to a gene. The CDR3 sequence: CASSLSGTSSYNEQFF. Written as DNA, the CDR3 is TGCGCCAGCAGCTTGTCCGGGACTAGCTCCTACAATGAGCAGTTCTTC.

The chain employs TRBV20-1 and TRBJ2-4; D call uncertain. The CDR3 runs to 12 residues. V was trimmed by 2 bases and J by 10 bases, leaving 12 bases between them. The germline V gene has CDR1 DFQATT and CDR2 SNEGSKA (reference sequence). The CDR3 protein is CSARKALEIQYF. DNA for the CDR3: TGCAGTGCTAGAAAGGCCCTGGAGATTCAGTACTTC.

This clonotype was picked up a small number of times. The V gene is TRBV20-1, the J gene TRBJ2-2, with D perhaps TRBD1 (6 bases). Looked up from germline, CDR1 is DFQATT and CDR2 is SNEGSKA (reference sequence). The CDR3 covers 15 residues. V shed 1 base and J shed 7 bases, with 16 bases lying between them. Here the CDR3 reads CSARVSLGADGELFF. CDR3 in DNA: TGCAGTGCTAGAGTTAGTCTGGGGGCGGACGGGGAGCTGTTTTTT.

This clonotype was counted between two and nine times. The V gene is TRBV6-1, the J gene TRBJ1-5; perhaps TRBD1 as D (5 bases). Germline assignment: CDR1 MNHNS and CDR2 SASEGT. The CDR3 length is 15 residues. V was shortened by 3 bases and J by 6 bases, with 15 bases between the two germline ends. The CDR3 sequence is CASSELGEASQPQHF. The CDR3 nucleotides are TGTGCCAGCAGTGAGTTAGGGGAAGCAAGTCAGCCCCAGCATTTT.

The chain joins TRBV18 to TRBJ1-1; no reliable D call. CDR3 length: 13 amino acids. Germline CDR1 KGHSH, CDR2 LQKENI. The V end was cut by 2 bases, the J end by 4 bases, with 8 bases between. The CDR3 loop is CASSPYQVTEAFF. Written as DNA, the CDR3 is TGTGCCAGCTCACCATATCAGGTCACTGAAGCTTTCTTT.

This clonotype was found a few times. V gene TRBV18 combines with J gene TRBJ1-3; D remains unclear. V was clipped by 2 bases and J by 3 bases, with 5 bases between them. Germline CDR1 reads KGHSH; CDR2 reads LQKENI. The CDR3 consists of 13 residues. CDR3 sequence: CASSPGRGNTIYF. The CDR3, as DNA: TGTGCCAGCTCACCAGGACGTGGAAACACCATATATTTT.

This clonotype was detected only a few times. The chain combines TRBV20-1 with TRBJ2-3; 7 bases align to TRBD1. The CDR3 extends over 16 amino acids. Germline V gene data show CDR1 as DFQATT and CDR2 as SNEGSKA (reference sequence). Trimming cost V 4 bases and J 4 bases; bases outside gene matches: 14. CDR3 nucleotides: TGCAGTGCTACGGGACAGACCAACGTCGGGGCAGATACGCAGTATTTT. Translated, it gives CSATGQTNVGADTQYF.

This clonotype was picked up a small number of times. CDR3 amino acids: CATSDRGDTQYF. CDR3 DNA: TGTGCCACCAGTGATCGCGGAGATACGCAGTATTTT. The chain is built from TRBV24-1 and TRBJ2-3; D gene unclear. This CDR3 has 12 amino acids. Trimming took off 3 bases at V and 5 bases at J, with 5 bases between the two ends. Germline V gene lookup returns CDR1 KGHDR and CDR2 SFDVKD.

CDR3: CSASYRSYEQYF. CDR3 in DNA: TGCAGTGCTAGCTACAGGTCCTACGAGCAGTACTTC. This chain joins TRBV20-1 and TRBJ2-7; D possibly corresponds to TRBD1 (5 bases). The V gene's germline CDR1 is DFQATT and CDR2 SNEGSKA (reference sequence). V lost 3 bases and J 1 base, leaving 7 bases between the germline ends. CDR3 size: 12 residues.

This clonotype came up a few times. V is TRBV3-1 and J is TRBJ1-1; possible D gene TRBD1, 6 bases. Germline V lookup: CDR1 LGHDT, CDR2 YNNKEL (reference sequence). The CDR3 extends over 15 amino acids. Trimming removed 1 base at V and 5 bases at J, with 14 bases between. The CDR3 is CASSQGDLRGTEAFF. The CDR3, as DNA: TGTGCCAGCAGCCAAGGCGATTTGAGGGGGACTGAAGCTTTCTTT.

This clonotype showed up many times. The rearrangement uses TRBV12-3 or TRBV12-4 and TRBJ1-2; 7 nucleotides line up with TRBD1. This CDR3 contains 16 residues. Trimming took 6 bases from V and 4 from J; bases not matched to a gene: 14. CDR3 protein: CASSSYQTGPIYGYTF. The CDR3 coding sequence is TGTGCCAGCAGCAGCTATCAGACAGGGCCTATCTATGGCTACACCTTC.

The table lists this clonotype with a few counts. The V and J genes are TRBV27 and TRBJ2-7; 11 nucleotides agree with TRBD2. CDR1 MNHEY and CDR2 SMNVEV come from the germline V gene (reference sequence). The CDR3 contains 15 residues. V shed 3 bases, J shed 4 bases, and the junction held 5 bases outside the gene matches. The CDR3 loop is CASSFSLAGEYEQYF. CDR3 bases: TGTGCCAGCAGTTTCTCACTAGCGGGAGAGTACGAGCAGTACTTC.

The CDR3 loop reads CASSPPSDRGFNGYTF. The CDR3, as DNA: TGTGCCAGCTCACCACCGTCCGACAGAGGATTTAATGGCTACACCTTC. V usage is TRBV18 and J usage is TRBJ1-2; D is possibly TRBD1 (5 bases). The germline gives CDR1 KGHSH, CDR2 LQKENI. V was cut by 0 bases and J by 6 bases, with 17 bases left in between. This CDR3 has 16 amino acids.

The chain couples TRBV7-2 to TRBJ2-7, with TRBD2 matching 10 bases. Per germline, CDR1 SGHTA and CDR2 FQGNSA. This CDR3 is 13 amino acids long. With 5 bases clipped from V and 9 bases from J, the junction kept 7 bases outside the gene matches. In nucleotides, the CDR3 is TGTGCCAGCAGCCCGGGACTAGCGTCGAGGCAGTACTTC. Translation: CASSPGLASRQYF.

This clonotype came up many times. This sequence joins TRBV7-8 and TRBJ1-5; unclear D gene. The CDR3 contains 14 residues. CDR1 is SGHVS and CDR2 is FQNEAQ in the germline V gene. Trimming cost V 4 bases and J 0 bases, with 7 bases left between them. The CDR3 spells CASSYGDSNQPQHF. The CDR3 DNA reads TGTGCCAGCAGCTACGGGGATAGCAATCAGCCCCAGCATTTT.